The sequence of this T cell receptor (beta chain) was determined in a study of blood T cells in healthy people across ages. The study, taken as a whole, reports: Naive T cell percentage showed a strong correlation with the diversity of TCR beta.

On this clonotype: Its antigen is not identified.

V lost 6 bases to trimming and J lost 6 bases, with 16 bases between them. The CDR3 extends over 14 amino acids. With a J-beta primer mix and a sample-barcoded 5' primer, a second PCR ran 7 to 11 cycles. One entry per CDR3 protein results from TCRdb running MiXCR on the 5' RACE reads. The sample records about 780,000 distinct CDR3 sequences, about half being singletons. Sequencing was done on a sample of blood. The genes are TRBV6-7 and TRBJ2-3; D may be TRBD1 or TRBD2 (5 bases each). TRBV6-7 falls under the ORF class, with uncertain function. The receptor was isolated from a man at least 80 years old in good health. The CDR3 nucleotides read TGTGCCAGCAGGACGGGGAGAGGGGCCGATACGCAGTATTTT. It is translated as CASRTGRGADTQYF.